A selection of T cell receptor beta chains follows, all from one sample in a study of monozygotic twins with inflammatory bowel disease. For each CDR3 protein, TCRdb gives one entry from its re-call of the 5' RACE reads, without DNA. The table gives tens of thousands of distinct CDR3 sequences; the top ten clones make up about 4.9% of it. What was sequenced was blood. The receptors were gathered from a human donor with ulcerative colitis or Crohn's disease, or a healthy co-twin of an affected twin (not recorded which). Both conserved end residues are part of each CDR3. Part of the rows lack a size; the others show once, few, many or a class for expanded clones.

clone_size,j_call,v_call,cdr3_aa
-,TRBJ2-6,TRBV20-1,CSAFAPGSGANVLTF
-,TRBJ2-2,TRBV10-1,CASSDGTGGTGELFF
-,TRBJ1-1,TRBV20-1,CSAHARDTLNTEAFF
-,TRBJ1-1,TRBV18,CASSPGGGAVEAFF
-,TRBJ2-5,TRBV19,CASSSRQGAETQYF
-,TRBJ1-5,TRBV4-1,CASSQDRAQPAVGQPQHF
-,TRBJ1-3,TRBV5-1,CASSPGTGSSGNTIYF
-,TRBJ1-4,TRBV20-1,CSARDDRGEKLFF
-,TRBJ2-1,TRBV6-5,CASSYRKGSEQFF
-,TRBJ2-1,TRBV5-1,CASSMDNEQFF
-,TRBJ2-7,TRBV9,CASSVAGAYEQYF
-,TRBJ2-1,TRBV20-1,CSARSGLAERYNEQFF
-,TRBJ1-2,TRBV20-1,CSARDHKGPGYGYTF
-,TRBJ2-4,TRBV5-1,CASRLDESDMQYF
-,TRBJ2-3,TRBV7-2,CASSRDRFTDTQYF
-,TRBJ2-2,TRBV9,CASSFRDTGDAAERTGELFF
-,TRBJ2-3,TRBV7-3,CASSPGKTGTQYF
-,TRBJ2-2,TRBV19,CASSKHSGLFGELFF
-,TRBJ2-2,TRBV6-2/TRBV6-3,CASSYDPRTGAIPGELFF
-,TRBJ1-4,TRBV4-1,CASSQGLSSEKLFF
-,TRBJ2-1,TRBV5-1,CASSLGDRGNEQFF
-,TRBJ2-1,TRBV5-1,CASRPGRANEQFF
-,TRBJ2-1,TRBV5-1,CASSRGEALNEQFF
-,TRBJ1-1,TRBV5-6,CASTQGLSGALAAEAFF
-,TRBJ2-7,TRBV4-1,CASSQEGTGRGEQYF
-,TRBJ2-1,TRBV28,CASSFQDRHNEQFF
-,TRBJ2-2,TRBV2,CASRQTGGYTGELFF
-,TRBJ1-1,TRBV7-3,CASSSQGDTTEAFF
-,TRBJ2-2,TRBV19,CASSIKMSGAQSTGELFF
-,TRBJ1-6,TRBV7-9,CASSFRVGTYNSPLHF
-,TRBJ1-6,TRBV7-2,CASSITGQDNSPLHF
-,TRBJ1-2,TRBV3-1,CASSQPGQGKGGYTF
-,TRBJ2-1,TRBV20-1,CICVLHNEQFF
-,TRBJ2-7,TRBV20-1,CSARDDRAYEQYF
-,TRBJ2-1,TRBV30,CAWKVQGGGEQFF
-,TRBJ1-1,TRBV2,CASSGGRMNTEAFF
-,TRBJ2-7,TRBV24-1,CATSHPLGYEQYF
-,TRBJ2-7,TRBV12-3/TRBV12-4,CASSPTVSGNSYEQYF
-,TRBJ1-3,TRBV4-1,CASSQGWWGSGNTIYF
-,TRBJ2-7,TRBV30,CAWSKPGQGSNEQYF
-,TRBJ2-2,TRBV20-1,CSAGPPGAGELFF
-,TRBJ2-1,TRBV5-1,CASSWTGASSYNEQFF
-,TRBJ2-7,TRBV20-1,CSARGTGNFYEQYF
-,TRBJ2-7,TRBV7-2,CASSPRPAEQYF
-,TRBJ2-2,TRBV24-1,CATGTGSGELFF
-,TRBJ1-2,TRBV6-2/TRBV6-3,CASSFRPWDYGYTF
-,TRBJ1-3,TRBV7-2,CASSIRDTIYF
-,TRBJ2-2,TRBV4-1,CASSQTSGSTTNTGELFF
-,TRBJ1-4,TRBV30,CACQLVGSEKLFF
-,TRBJ1-1,TRBV5-1,CASSLDRAGTEAFF
-,TRBJ2-7,TRBV24-1,CATSDKDSRPRGEQYF
-,TRBJ1-6,TRBV7-8,CASSLAGRSSYNSPLHF
medium-sized,TRBJ2-1,TRBV7-2,CASSLSRTNEQFF
-,TRBJ2-1,TRBV24-1,CATSAQRGSSYNEQFF
-,TRBJ2-4,TRBV20-1,CSARVIMNIQYF
-,TRBJ2-5,TRBV19,CASSILTGGAETQYF
-,TRBJ2-7,TRBV5-1,CASSADRDRGEQYF
-,TRBJ2-3,TRBV9,CASSGGGDTQYF
-,TRBJ2-1,TRBV5-1,CASSQGTGGVREQFF
-,TRBJ2-7,TRBV30,CAWSVGGGSYEQYF